These 29 T cell receptor beta chains share one sample of origin, sequenced in a study of human T cells and chemical hapten exposure. Time point noted: healthy volunteer bleed at 2 weeks. Blood, whole and unfractionated, served as the source for total RNA extraction. TCRdb re-analysed the RACE reads in MiXCR, keeping a single row per CDR3 protein. This table holds around 31,000 distinct CDR3 sequences, less than 8% found once. Sequenced material: whole blood. Receptors were obtained from a human donor in good health. Some clones in this sample may be carry-over from other donors' samples.

This clonotype has more than one count but fewer than ten. The chain employs TRBV28 and TRBJ2-3; D is perhaps TRBD2 (6 bases). Trimming pared 5 bases from V and 3 bases from J, leaving 18 bases between. The germline CDR1 and CDR2 sequences are MDHEN and SYDVKM. This CDR3 region has 16 residues. The CDR3 here is CASSPQRAFLTDTQYF. CDR3 DNA sequence: TGTGCCAGCAGTCCCCAGCGGGCCTTTCTAACAGATACGCAGTATTTT.

This clonotype appeared a few times. The rearrangement uses TRBV2 and TRBJ1-3; D is uncertain. The V end was cut by 5 bases, the J end by 0 bases, with 5 bases between. From germline, CDR1 is SNHLY and CDR2 FYNNEI. This CDR3 has 13 amino acids. CDR3 residues: CASSRDSGNTIYF. CDR3 bases: TGTGCCAGCAGTCGGGACTCTGGAAACACCATATATTTT. The whole variable domain, remainder taken from reference TRBV2 and TRBJ1-3, is EPEVTQTPSHQVTQMGQEVILRCVPISNHLYFYWYRQILGQKVEFLVSFYNNEISEKSEIFDDQFSVERPDGSNFTLKIRSTKLEDSAMYFCASSRDSGNTIYFGEGSWLTVV.

Many counts were recorded for this clonotype. J is TRBJ1-4 and V is TRBV3-1, with D tentatively TRBD1 (6 bases). This CDR3 comprises 12 residues. V dropped 9 bases and J dropped 11 bases, with 16 bases sitting between them. Germline CDR1 reads LGHDT; CDR2 reads YNNKEL (reference sequence). CDR3 protein: CASRNPGEKLFF. For the CDR3, the DNA is TGTGCCAGTAGGAATCCAGGGGAGAAACTGTTTTTT.

This clonotype appeared many times. The genes are TRBV12-3 or TRBV12-4 and TRBJ2-3, with D perhaps matching TRBD1 (5 bases). This CDR3 is built from 14 residues. Trimming left V 7 bases short and J 5 bases short, with 16 bases between. The DNA for the CDR3 is TGTGCCAGCAATGGGGTCAGGGTGATAGATACGCAGTATTTT. Its translation: CASNGVRVIDTQYF.

There are many counts of this clonotype. The rearrangement links TRBV5-1 to TRBJ2-5, with D possibly being TRBD1 (5 bases). Trimming cost V 1 base and J 3 bases, with 10 bases left between them. CDR3 length: 14 residues. The V gene's germline CDR1 is SGHRS and CDR2 YFSETQ. The CDR3 is CASSLTGFEETQYF. The CDR3 bases are TGCGCCAGCAGCTTGACAGGTTTCGAAGAGACCCAGTACTTC.

The chain couples TRBV12-3 or TRBV12-4 to TRBJ2-1; TRBD2 matches at 10 bases. The CDR3 spans 14 residues. V lost 10 bases and J lost 7; bases outside the gene matches: 10. The CDR3 nucleotides read TGTGCCACCCAAACTAGCGGGGTAAGAAATGAGCAGTTCTTC. As protein: CATQTSGVRNEQFF.

This clonotype was seen only a few times. This chain connects TRBV6-5 to TRBJ1-3; 8 bases are shared with TRBD1. CDR1 MNHEY and CDR2 SVGAGI come from the germline V gene. V was clipped by 6 bases and J by 4 bases; unmatched bases: 8. The CDR3 loop spans 15 amino acids. DNA of the CDR3: TGTGCCAGCAGCGTCGATGGGACAGGCGGAAACACCATATATTTT. Its protein is CASSVDGTGGNTIYF.

This clonotype was seen at least ten times. The chain employs TRBV12-3 or TRBV12-4 and TRBJ2-3; 11 nucleotides line up with TRBD2. J was trimmed by 4 bases and V by 6 bases; bases with no gene match: 9. This CDR3 spans 16 amino acids. CDR3 DNA sequence: TGTGCCAGCAGCTTTACTAGCGGGAGTAGGGCAGATACGCAGTATTTT. It is translated as CASSFTSGSRADTQYF.

This clonotype was observed many times. V is TRBV6-2 or TRBV6-3 and J is TRBJ2-1; D gene ambiguous. This CDR3 spans 11 amino acids. Trimming cost V 2 bases and J 8 bases, with 4 bases left between them. Looked up from germline, CDR1 is MNHEY and CDR2 is SVGEGT. The DNA for the CDR3 is TGTGCCAGCAGTTACCTGGATGAGCAGTTCTTC. Translating it yields CASSYLDEQFF.

This clonotype was seen only a few times. The chain uses TRBV28 and TRBJ2-1, with D possibly TRBD1 on 6 matching bases. The V gene's germline CDR1 is MDHEN and CDR2 SYDVKM. Trimming shortened V by 5 bases and J by 10 bases, and 12 bases separated the two germline ends. The CDR3 totals 12 residues. CDR3 amino acids: CASSRRGREQFF. CDR3 nucleotide sequence: TGTGCCAGCAGTCGCAGGGGTCGAGAGCAGTTCTTC.

This clonotype was observed many times. No conserved phenylalanine or tryptophan ends this CDR3, so it is likely a read error. No DNA is shown, since the ends of the CDR3 on it are uncertain; the CDR3 is the one TCRdb lists. The chain combines TRBV29-1 with TRBJ1-1. From its first to its last residue, the CDR3 has 9 amino acids. Germline V gene data show CDR1 as SQVTM and CDR2 as ANQGSEA. CDR3 sequence: CSVDYLGPI.

This clonotype appeared a few times. This chain joins TRBV7-2 and TRBJ2-1, with 9 bases identical to TRBD1. This CDR3 has 17 amino acids. Germline V CDR1 and CDR2: SGHTA, FQGNSA. With V trimmed by 5 bases and J by 7 bases, 15 bases remained unmatched. The CDR3 DNA sequence: TGTGCCAGCAGCCACCGAGGCGGGACAGGGTTTCGGAATGAGCAGTTCTTC. It is translated as CASSHRGGTGFRNEQFF. Complete variable domain (other parts from reference TRBV7-2 and TRBJ2-1): GAGVSQSPSNKVTEKGKDVELRCDPISGHTALYWYRQSLGQGLEFLIYFQGNSAPDKSGLPSDRFSAERTGGSVSTLTIQRTQQEDSAVYLCASSHRGGTGFRNEQFFGPGTRLTVL.

The V and J genes are TRBV28 and TRBJ1-3, with D tentatively TRBD1 (6 bases). The ends were cut back, 2 bases at V and 7 bases at J, with 15 bases in the middle. Per germline, CDR1 MDHEN and CDR2 SYDVKM. The CDR3 contains 15 residues. The CDR3 here is CASSLVQGLGNTIYF. The DNA for the CDR3 is TGTGCCAGCAGTTTAGTCCAGGGGCTTGGCAACACCATATATTTT.

This chain uses TRBV24-1 with TRBJ2-5; 8 bases agree with TRBD2. The trim removed 7 bases at V and 4 bases at J, leaving 4 bases unmatched. From germline, CDR1 is KGHDR and CDR2 SFDVKD. The CDR3 is made up of 13 amino acids. The CDR3 region has the DNA TGTGCCACCAGAGGAGCGGGAGCAGAGACCCAGTACTTC. The encoded protein is CATRGAGAETQYF.

A word on this clonotype: The junction and the germline gene differ at one end; a read error may be behind it. The rearrangement joins TRBV6-5 to TRBJ1-2, with D perhaps matching TRBD1 (5 bases). Germline V gene sequence: CDR1 MNHEY, CDR2 SVGAGI. The CDR3 has 14 residues. CDR3 loop: CASRQPGKHYGYNF. CDR3 nucleotide sequence: TGTGCCAGCAGGCAGCCAGGGAAACACTATGGCTACAACTTC.

As to this clonotype: At one of its ends the junction is not consistent with the germline gene, which may arise from a read error. The chain joins TRBV20-1 to TRBJ1-2; tentative D call: TRBD1 (5 bases). This CDR3 comprises 15 residues. Germline V gene sequence: CDR1 DFQATT, CDR2 SNEGSKA (reference sequence). CDR3 in DNA: TGCAGTGCTAGAGATCTGCAGGGTCTTAACTATGGCGACACCTTC. Translation: CSARDLQGLNYGDTF.

J is TRBJ1-1 and V is TRBV29-1, with 7 bases identical to TRBD1. The CDR3 is 13 amino acids. From germline, CDR1 is SQVTM and CDR2 ANQGSEA. The V gene end was trimmed by 3 bases and the J gene end by 1 base; junction bases not matched to a gene: 2. CDR3: CSVDRQGNTEAFF. In nucleotides, the CDR3 is TGCAGCGTTGATAGACAGGGGAACACTGAAGCTTTCTTT.

This clonotype has a count of ten or more. The rearrangement joins TRBV27 to TRBJ1-6; D remains unclear. V was clipped by 4 bases and J by 7 bases, with 5 bases between them. CDR1 is MNHEY and CDR2 is SMNVEV in the germline V gene (reference sequence). CDR3 length: 12 residues. The CDR3 coding sequence is TGTGCCAGCAGTTCGGGAAATTCACCCCTCCACTTT. Protein product: CASSSGNSPLHF.

This clonotype was counted a few times. V and J are TRBV24-1 and TRBJ1-5; D is undetermined. V lost 12 bases and J lost 5, with 13 bases in between. CDR1 KGHDR and CDR2 SFDVKD come from the germline V gene. This CDR3 comprises 12 residues. CDR3 loop: CAANSVDQPQHF. The CDR3 nucleotides read TGTGCCGCCAACTCGGTTGATCAGCCCCAGCATTTT.

This clonotype was detected ten times or more. This rearrangement joins TRBV20-1 to TRBJ1-4; D call uncertain. Trimming took 6 bases from V and 0 from J, leaving 11 bases between them. The germline gives CDR1 DFQATT, CDR2 SNEGSKA (reference sequence). The CDR3 is made up of 14 amino acids. DNA for the CDR3: TGCAGTGCCCCTGACCGAACAACTAATGAAAAACTGTTTTTT. Translation gives CSAPDRTTNEKLFF.

This clonotype was counted between two and nine times. CDR3 DNA sequence: TGTGCCAGCAGCCCTGCCGGGACAGAGAACACTGAAGCTTTCTTT. It is translated as CASSPAGTENTEAFF. The chain uses TRBV3-1 and TRBJ1-1; TRBD1 agrees at 7 bases. Germline assignment: CDR1 LGHDT and CDR2 YNNKEL (reference sequence). This CDR3 has 15 residues. V dropped 4 bases and J dropped 1; count of bases not matched to a gene: 6.

CDR3 DNA sequence: TGTGCCAGCAGCCCCGCCCGACAGGGTACTAACTATGGCTACACCTTC. It encodes CASSPARQGTNYGYTF. This rearrangement joins TRBV7-8 to TRBJ1-2; 7 bases map to TRBD1. CDR1 is SGHVS and CDR2 is FQNEAQ in the germline V gene. The J segment lost 0 bases and the V segment lost 5 bases, leaving 9 bases of the junction unmatched. The CDR3 is made up of 16 amino acids.

This clonotype showed up many times. V usage is TRBV20-1 and J usage is TRBJ2-7; TRBD1 is a possible D gene (6 bases). This CDR3 spans 15 amino acids. Trimming took off 2 bases at V and 1 base at J, with 15 bases between the two ends. Germline V gene sequence: CDR1 DFQATT, CDR2 SNEGSKA (reference sequence). The DNA for the CDR3 is TGCAGTGCTAGATCCCCACAGGGTGCGTCCTACGAGCAGTACTTC. Its translation is CSARSPQGASYEQYF.

This clonotype was seen repeatedly, ten times or more. This chain joins TRBV14 and TRBJ2-2, with D unclear. Germline CDR1 and CDR2: SGHDN and FVKESK. The CDR3 sequence is 15 residues long. Deletions cut 4 bases from V and 0 bases from J, with 9 bases between. CDR3 sequence reads: CASSPLRTNTGELFF. CDR3 sequence (DNA): TGTGCCAGCAGCCCACTGAGAACGAACACCGGGGAGCTGTTTTTT.

The gene calls are TRBV4-1 and TRBJ2-1; 7 bases align to TRBD2. The CDR3 consists of 16 residues. Trimming cost V 2 bases and J 4 bases; bases outside gene matches: 8. Germline V lookup: CDR1 MGHRA, CDR2 YSYEKL. CDR3 sequence: CASSQSPPGGYNEQFF. CDR3 DNA: TGCGCCAGCAGCCAATCCCCCCCCGGGGGGTACAATGAGCAGTTCTTC.

This clonotype was observed many times. This chain connects TRBV29-1 to TRBJ2-7; 7 nucleotides line up with TRBD2. V gave up 4 bases and J gave up 5 bases; unmatched junction bases: 11. The CDR3 extends over 14 amino acids. CDR1 and CDR2 (germline): SQVTM, ANQGSEA. CDR3 in amino acids: CSVVKAGERNEQYF. The CDR3, as DNA: TGCAGCGTTGTTAAGGCGGGAGAAAGGAACGAGCAGTACTTC.

The gene calls are TRBV5-1 and TRBJ2-7; no clear D. Germline CDR1 and CDR2: SGHRS and YFSETQ. The ends were cut back, 0 bases at V and 4 bases at J, with 5 bases in the middle. This CDR3 spans 12 amino acids. The CDR3: CASSLGFYEQYF. The CDR3 DNA follows: TGCGCCAGCAGCTTGGGATTTTACGAGCAGTACTTC.

Comments on this clonotype: A clone one base away is much larger, so this may be a read error. The DNA for the CDR3 is TGTGCCAGCAGGAACAACAGGGGGAGAAGGGTAGGCTACAACTTC. It yields the protein CASRNNRGRRVGYNF. The chain employs TRBV28 and TRBJ1-2; 8 nucleotides agree with TRBD1. This CDR3 is 15 amino acids long. The germline V gene has CDR1 MDHEN and CDR2 SYDVKM.

This chain uses TRBV12-3 or TRBV12-4 with TRBJ1-1; D not resolved. V dropped 6 bases and J dropped 8 bases, with 10 bases sitting between them. The CDR3 runs 11 residues. This CDR3 is CASRRLGEAFF. The CDR3 DNA follows: TGTGCCAGCAGGCGTCTGGGGGAAGCTTTCTTT.